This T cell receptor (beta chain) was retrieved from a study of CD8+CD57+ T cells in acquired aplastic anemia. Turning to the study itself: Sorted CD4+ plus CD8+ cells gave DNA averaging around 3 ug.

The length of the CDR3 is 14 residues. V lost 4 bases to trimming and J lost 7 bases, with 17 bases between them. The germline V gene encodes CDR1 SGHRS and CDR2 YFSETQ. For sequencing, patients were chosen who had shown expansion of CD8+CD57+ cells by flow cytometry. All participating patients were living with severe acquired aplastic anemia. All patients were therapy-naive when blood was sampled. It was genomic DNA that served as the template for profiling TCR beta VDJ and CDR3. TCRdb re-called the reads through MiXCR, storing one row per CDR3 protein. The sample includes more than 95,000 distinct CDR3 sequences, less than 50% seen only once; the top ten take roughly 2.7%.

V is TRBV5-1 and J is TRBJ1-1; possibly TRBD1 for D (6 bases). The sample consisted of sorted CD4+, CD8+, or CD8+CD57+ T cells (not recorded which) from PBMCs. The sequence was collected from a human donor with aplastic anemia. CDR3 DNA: TGCGCCAGCAGCGCGCGCCGGGGGGCTAATGAAGCTTTCTTT. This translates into CASSARRGANEAFF.